What follows are 20 T cell receptor beta chains derived from one specimen sequenced in a study of T cells after posttransplantation cyclophosphamide. Sequencing used immunoSEQ multiplex PCR; TCRdb keeps in-frame clones, though not all of them. The table shows about 4,200 clones, with roughly 81% occurring only once. A marrow graft followed busulfan-fludarabine conditioning, with cyclophosphamide on days +3 and +4. Specimen: PBMCs, collected after an allogeneic stem cell transplant with post-transplant cyclophosphamide. All receptors derive from a female patient in her 50s who received an allogeneic stem cell transplant from a related donor, was CMV-positive, and had no GVHD. T cells may partly derive from the graft donor.

J is TRBJ2-7 and V is TRBV19, with D possibly being TRBD2 (6 bases). Trimming left V 3 bases short and J 0 bases short, with 18 bases between. The CDR3 sequence is 17 residues long. Germline V gene lookup returns CDR1 LNHDA and CDR2 SQIVND (reference sequence). The CDR3 DNA follows: TGTGCCAGTAGTATTAACGGGGGAGGCATGACCTCCTACGAGCAGTACTTC. Its protein product is CASSINGGGMTSYEQYF.

The rearrangement uses TRBV9 and TRBJ2-1, with 10 bases that match TRBD1. This CDR3 is 15 amino acids long. V shed 5 bases and J 6 bases; nucleotides not matched to a gene: 8. Germline-derived CDR1 and CDR2 are SGDLS and YYNGEE. DNA of the CDR3: TGTGCCAGCAGTACCGGGACAGGGGTTGGCAATGAGCAGTTCTTC. Encoded protein: CASSTGTGVGNEQFF.

The chain uses TRBV19 and TRBJ2-1, with D perhaps TRBD2 (6 bases). V gave up 4 bases and J gave up 9 bases, with 16 bases separating them. From germline, CDR1 is LNHDA and CDR2 SQIVND (reference sequence). This CDR3 region has 14 residues. The CDR3 bases are TGTGCCAGTAGTAACACCGGGGGAAATCGTGAGCAGTTCTTC. This sequence encodes CASSNTGGNREQFF. The whole variable domain, filled in from reference TRBV19 and TRBJ2-1, reads DGGITQSPKYLFRKEGQNVTLSCEQNLNHDAMYWYRQDPGQGLRLIYYSQIVNDFQKGDIAEGYSVSREKKESFPLTVTSAQKNPTAFYLCASSNTGGNREQFFGPGTRLTVL.

The chain is built from TRBV9 and TRBJ1-4; weak D call: TRBD1 (5 bases). CDR1 SGDLS and CDR2 YYNGEE come from the germline V gene. This CDR3 has 15 residues. Trimming took 3 bases from V and 2 from J, leaving 11 bases between them. The CDR3 bases are TGTGCCAGCAGCGGACAACAGGATACTAATGAAAAACTGTTTTTT. Translating it yields CASSGQQDTNEKLFF. Full variable domain (rest looked up from reference TRBV9 and TRBJ1-4): DSGVTQTPKHLITATGQRVTLRCSPRSGDLSVYWYQQSLDQGLQFLIQYYNGEERAKGNILERFSAQQFPDLHSELNLSSLELGDSALYFCASSGQQDTNEKLFFGSGTQLSVL.

The chain joins TRBV13 to TRBJ2-1; TRBD1 aligns across 7 bases. The CDR3 runs to 15 residues. V gave up 3 bases and J gave up 0 bases; unmatched junction bases: 2. Per germline, CDR1 PRHDT and CDR2 FYEKMQ (reference sequence). Written as DNA, the CDR3 is TGTGCCAGCAGCTTCGGGGACAGCTCCTACAATGAGCAGTTCTTC. This sequence encodes CASSFGDSSYNEQFF.

The genes are TRBV25-1 and TRBJ2-1; TRBD2 matches at 9 bases. The CDR3 contains 16 residues. CDR1 and CDR2 (germline): MGHDK, SYGVNS. J was trimmed by 0 bases and V by 4 bases; bases with no gene match: 4. This CDR3 reads CASSGFSGGSYNEQFF. CDR3 coding DNA: TGTGCCAGCAGTGGGTTTAGCGGGGGCTCCTACAATGAGCAGTTCTTC.

The rearrangement joins TRBV19 to TRBJ2-7; D remains ambiguous. V lost 1 base and J lost 3, with 7 bases in between. Germline V gene sequence: CDR1 LNHDA, CDR2 SQIVND (reference sequence). This CDR3 comprises 13 residues. CDR3 sequence: CASSIGQFYEQYF. CDR3 nucleotide sequence: TGTGCCAGTAGTATAGGGCAGTTCTACGAGCAGTACTTC.

A note on this clone: Within the sample, other DNA sequences also encode this same CDR3. The rearrangement links TRBV11-2 to TRBJ2-7, with no clear D. The CDR3 runs 12 residues. V lost 1 base to trimming and J lost 4 bases, with 5 bases between them. Germline-derived CDR1 and CDR2 are SGHAT and FQNNGV. In DNA, the CDR3 is TGTGCCAGCAGCTTAGGGAGTTACGAGCAGTACTTC. Translation gives CASSLGSYEQYF. Based on the CDR3 plus reference TRBV11-2 and TRBJ2-7, the full variable domain is EAGVAQSPRYKIIEKRQSVAFWCNPISGHATLYWYQQILGQGPKLLIQFQNNGVVDDSQLPKDRFSAERLKGVDSTLKIQPAKLEDSAVYLCASSLGSYEQYFGPGTRLTVT.

The chain employs TRBV10-2 and TRBJ1-2, with 7 bases identical to TRBD1. J lost 6 bases, V lost 7 bases, and 11 bases had no gene match. There are 14 residues in the CDR3. Germline loops: CDR1 WSHSY, CDR2 SAAADI. CDR3 bases: TGCGCCAGCAATCTCGGGACAGCGAGGAATGGCTACACCTTC. Amino acid sequence: CASNLGTARNGYTF.

Only one count was recorded for this clone. The chain carries TRBV28 and TRBJ2-2; TRBD1 is a possible D gene (6 bases). The CDR3 has 16 residues. Trimming removed 5 bases at V and 6 bases at J, with 19 bases between. Germline V gene lookup returns CDR1 MDHEN and CDR2 SYDVKM. The CDR3, as DNA: TGTGCCAGCAGTCTCGGGGCAGGGGCTCTCTCCGGGGAGCTGTTTTTT. Translating gives CASSLGAGALSGELFF.

Judged by abundance, this clone is medium-sized. This chain uses TRBV27 with TRBJ2-7; 10 positions agree with TRBD1. The CDR3 totals 15 residues. Germline loops: CDR1 MNHEY, CDR2 SMNVEV (reference sequence). J gave up 6 bases and V 6 bases, and 11 bases lay outside the gene matches. CDR3 DNA sequence: TGTGCCAGCAGACACCGGGACAGGGGCTTGCTCGAGCAGTACTTC. Translation gives CASRHRDRGLLEQYF.

The V gene is TRBV30, the J gene TRBJ1-6; 9 nucleotides match TRBD1. The CDR3 is made up of 12 amino acids. Trimming took 5 bases from V and 9 from J; bases not matched to a gene: 2. Germline lookup yields CDR1 GTSNPN and CDR2 SVGIG (reference sequence). As DNA, the CDR3 is TGTGCCTGGGGGACAGGGAGTTCACCCCTCCACTTT. Translating gives CAWGTGSSPLHF.

The rearrangement uses TRBV5-6 and TRBJ2-2; 7 bases map to TRBD2. CDR1 and CDR2 from the germline V gene are SGHDT and YYEEEE. The CDR3 runs to 16 residues. The V and J ends lost 6 bases and 0 bases, in that order; junction bases with no gene match: 8. The CDR3 is CASINDGLANTGELFF. In DNA, the CDR3 is TGTGCCAGCATCAACGACGGACTAGCGAACACCGGGGAGCTGTTTTTT.

The genes are TRBV5-4 and TRBJ1-6, with D unclear. V was shortened by 2 bases and J by 0 bases, with 12 bases between the two germline ends. Per germline, CDR1 SGHNT and CDR2 YYREEE (reference sequence). The CDR3 contains 17 residues. The CDR3 loop is CASSLGVRSSYNSPLHF. DNA of the CDR3: TGTGCCAGCAGCTTAGGCGTGCGGAGCTCCTATAATTCACCCCTCCACTTT.

CDR3 sequence: CASSLRTDTQYF. In nucleotides, the CDR3 is TGTGCCAGCAGTCTCCGCACAGATACGCAGTATTTT. The chain employs TRBV2 and TRBJ2-3, with D uncertain. Germline-derived CDR1 and CDR2 are SNHLY and FYNNEI. CDR3 length: 12 amino acids. Trimming stripped 5 bases from V and 1 base from J, with 4 bases between.

The chain uses TRBV30 and TRBJ1-2, with 7 bases identical to TRBD1. The CDR3 is made up of 10 amino acids. Germline assignment: CDR1 GTSNPN and CDR2 SVGIG (reference sequence). CDR3 DNA sequence: TGTGCTGAAGGGGGCGGGGGCTACACCTTC. Its translation is CAEGGGGYTF.

The V gene is TRBV4-2, the J gene TRBJ2-7; D perhaps matches TRBD1 (6 bases). The CDR3 runs to 17 residues. The V gene lost 1 base and the J gene lost 7 bases, with 23 bases spanning the gap. The germline CDR1 and CDR2 sequences are LGHNA and YNFKEQ. In DNA, the CDR3 is TGTGCCAGCAGCCAAGCCAACTCTCCGACAGGATTAGAGGAGCAGTACTTC. It translates to CASSQANSPTGLEEQYF.

V gene TRBV5-1 combines with J gene TRBJ1-3; possible D gene TRBD1, 5 bases. V gave up 4 bases and J gave up 4 bases, with 12 bases separating them. Germline loops: CDR1 SGHRS, CDR2 YFSETQ. The CDR3 is 14 amino acids. The DNA of the CDR3 is TGCGCCAGCAGCCCGGGACTTACCGGAAACACCATATATTTT. Its translation: CASSPGLTGNTIYF.

The chain carries TRBV5-4 and TRBJ1-1; D call uncertain. The CDR3 is made up of 15 amino acids. Germline V gives CDR1 SGHNT, CDR2 YYREEE (reference sequence). The V end lost 1 base, the J end lost 4 bases, and 14 bases lay between the germline ends. CDR3 amino acids: CASSLNSDEGTEAFF. The CDR3 region has the DNA TGTGCCAGCAGCTTGAATTCCGATGAGGGCACTGAAGCTTTCTTT. The full variable domain, completed using reference TRBV5-4 and TRBJ1-1, is ETGVTQSPTHLIKTRGQQVTLRCSSQSGHNTVSWYQQALGQGPQFIFQYYREEENGRGNFPPRFSGLQFPNYSSELNVNALELDDSALYLCASSLNSDEGTEAFFGQGTRLTVV.

With regard to this clone: One end of the junction varies from germline; a read error may be responsible. Other DNA sequences of this sample code for an identical CDR3. This chain links TRBV18 with TRBJ1-6; no definite D call. This CDR3 has 15 amino acids. CDR1 is KGHSH and CDR2 is LQKENI in the germline V gene. CDR3 coding DNA: TGTGCCAGCTCACCGGAGAGCTCCTATAATTCCCCCCTCCACTTT. It translates to CASSPESSYNSPLHF. Based on the CDR3 plus reference TRBV18 and TRBJ1-6, the full variable domain is NAGVMQNPRHLVRRRGQEARLRCSPMKGHSHVYWYRQLPEEGLKFMVYLQKENIIDESGMPKERFSAEFPKEGPSILRIQQVVRGDSAAYFCASSPESSYNSPLHFGNGTRLTVT.